This T cell receptor beta chain was captured in a study of blood T cell repertoires in COVID-19. Study-wide background: The origin of the acute and convalescent COVID-19 samples was the United States, Italy and Spain. The cDNA or gDNA used as material had been derived from T cells, B-cell-depleted T cells, or PBMCs.

Here immunoSEQ multiplex PCR was the method, and the copy in TCRdb shows in-frame clones only, minus some. The sample has about 270,000 clones, 75% to 90% seen once. The CDR3 contains 12 residues. V was cut by 8 bases and J by 7 bases, with 17 bases left in between. Germline V CDR1 and CDR2: GTSNPN, SVGIG (reference sequence). Source material: peripheral blood. The rearrangement links TRBV30 to TRBJ1-2, with D unclear. The sequence came from a woman between 70 and 85 years old with COVID-19, enrolled during active disease. This CDR3 is CAGGLGVAGYTF. In nucleotides, the CDR3 is TGTGCCGGTGGACTGGGAGTCGCTGGCTACACCTTC.